This T cell receptor (beta chain) was profiled in a study of T cells after posttransplantation cyclophosphamide. Findings and caveats of the study: Donor-recipient repertoire similarity was low at 1-2 months, rising over year one. TRB clonality was highly associated with recipient CMV seropositivity and reactivation. Skin or GI-infiltrating T cells shared few TRB sequences with blood.

This clone was seen repeatedly, ten times or more. Its specificity is unknown. The method was immunoSEQ multiplex PCR; TCRdb's version includes in-frame clones alone and lacks a portion of them. This sample has 25,000 to 35,000 clones, each found more than once. Per the germline V gene, CDR1 is MDHEN and CDR2 is SYDVKM. This CDR3 contains 16 residues. V shed 4 bases and J 1 base; nucleotides not matched to a gene: 7. The sequence derives from a woman aged 30 to 39 in good health and a related stem cell transplant donor. The gene calls are TRBV28 and TRBJ2-3; 8 bases map to TRBD1. Sample: PBMCs. The CDR3 is CASSWPQTGGTDTQYF. CDR3 sequence (DNA): TGTGCCAGCAGTTGGCCCCAGACAGGGGGCACAGATACGCAGTATTTT.